The 9 T cell receptor beta chains below all came from one sample that was sequenced in a study of shared clonotypes between healthy human individuals. Measured with immunoSEQ multiplex PCR; TCRdb has only the in-frame clones, and not every one. Found here are about 1.5 million clones, 98% of them singletons; the top ten hold 0.4% to 0.55%. Material for sequencing was naive CD4+ T cells sorted from blood. Described subset: CD45RA+ positively selected. The origin of the receptors is a man aged 25 to 45 in good health.

The chain employs TRBV29-1 and TRBJ1-1, with 9 bases lining up with TRBD1. V lost 3 bases to trimming and J lost 8 bases; unmatched junction nucleotides: 10. The CDR3 is 14 residues long. CDR1 is SQVTM, CDR2 ANQGSEA, per germline. In DNA, the CDR3 is TGCAGCGTTGACGGGTCCGGGACAGGGATGGAAGCTTTCTTT. Amino acids: CSVDGSGTGMEAFF.

This chain uses TRBV7-9 with TRBJ2-1; 10 bases align to TRBD2. V trimming: 1 base; J trimming: 10 bases; junction bases outside the gene matches: 7. Germline loops: CDR1 SEHNR, CDR2 FQNEAQ (reference sequence). This CDR3 is built from 15 residues. This CDR3 reads CASSLGTSGYGEQFF. CDR3 nucleotides: TGTGCCAGCAGCTTAGGGACTAGCGGATATGGGGAGCAGTTCTTC. The variable domain in full, completed from reference TRBV7-9 and TRBJ2-1, reads DTGVSQNPRHKITKRGQNVTFRCDPISEHNRLYWYRQTLGQGPEFLTYFQNEAQLEKSRLLSDRFSAERPKGSFSTLEIQRTEQGDSAMYLCASSLGTSGYGEQFFGPGTRLTVL.

This rearrangement joins TRBV19 to TRBJ1-2; D gene uncertain. V lost 3 bases and J lost 4, with 6 bases in between. From germline, CDR1 is LNHDA and CDR2 SQIVND (reference sequence). The CDR3 totals 12 residues. The CDR3 bases are TGTGCCAGTAGTATGGTTGGCTATGGCTACACCTTC. Protein product: CASSMVGYGYTF.

The chain is built from TRBV5-1 and TRBJ2-2, with D uncertain. The CDR3 spans 16 residues. Germline assignment: CDR1 SGHRS and CDR2 YFSETQ. V shed 2 bases and J shed 3 bases, with 14 bases lying between them. The CDR3 loop is CASSLKLAGYTGELFF. The CDR3 bases are TGCGCCAGCAGCTTAAAGTTAGCCGGGTACACCGGGGAGCTGTTTTTT.

The rearrangement joins TRBV10-1 to TRBJ2-5; 10 bases are a match to TRBD2. CDR1 is WNHNN and CDR2 is SYGVQD in the germline V gene (reference sequence). CDR3 size: 15 residues. J lost 5 bases, V lost 5 bases, and 8 bases had no gene match. CDR3 sequence: CASSRGLAGVETQYF. The CDR3 DNA reads TGCGCCAGCAGTCGAGGTCTAGCGGGAGTGGAGACCCAGTACTTC.

The chain recombines TRBV7-9 with TRBJ1-1; D is unresolved. The V end was cut by 5 bases, the J end by 6 bases, with 13 bases between. This CDR3 comprises 13 residues. Germline values: CDR1 SEHNR, CDR2 FQNEAQ (reference sequence). CDR3 sequence reads: CASSPGPGAEAFF. DNA for the CDR3: TGTGCCAGCAGCCCAGGTCCCGGCGCTGAAGCTTTCTTT.

The gene calls are TRBV7-9 and TRBJ1-5, with 11 bases identical to TRBD1. CDR1 and CDR2 (germline): SEHNR, FQNEAQ (reference sequence). V was clipped by 6 bases and J by 5 bases; unmatched bases: 6. The CDR3 totals 15 residues. CDR3 in amino acids: CASSKGQGAHQPQHF. DNA for the CDR3: TGTGCCAGCAGTAAAGGACAGGGGGCGCATCAGCCCCAGCATTTT.

The chain combines TRBV5-6 with TRBJ1-2; D possibly corresponds to TRBD1 (5 bases). V was pared by 1 base and J by 4 bases, with 8 bases between. In germline, CDR1 is SGHDT, CDR2 YYEEEE. This CDR3 has 13 residues. The CDR3 is CASSLRQGYGYTF. DNA of the CDR3: TGTGCCAGCAGCTTGAGGCAGGGCTATGGCTACACCTTC.

Comment on this clone: The identical CDR3 is also encoded by other nucleotide sequences in the sample. This chain connects TRBV5-1 to TRBJ1-1; D not resolved. V was cut by 2 bases and J by 4 bases, with 9 bases left in between. Germline CDR1 and CDR2: SGHRS and YFSETQ. The CDR3 totals 13 residues. The DNA for the CDR3 is TGCGCCAGCAGCTTAGGAACCGGCACTGAAGCTTTCTTT. This translates into CASSLGTGTEAFF.